These 29 T cell receptor beta chains share one sample of origin, sequenced in a study of PD-1 blockade in classical Hodgkin lymphoma. TCRdb's table, derived via immunoSEQ multiplex PCR, lists solely in-frame clones and lacks some. The sample records 98,000 or so clones, roughly nine tenths being singletons. Each of the patients experienced relapse following autologous stem cell transplantation, and their brentuximab vedotin exposure differed. Sequenced material: peripheral blood mononuclear cells (PBMCs), taken before the second cycle of nivolumab. Receptor source: a human donor with classical Hodgkin lymphoma.

The V call is TRBV15, the J call TRBJ2-3; D is unresolved. CDR3 size: 14 residues. The ends were cut back, 0 bases at V and 4 bases at J, with 8 bases in the middle. Germline V lookup: CDR1 LNHNV, CDR2 YYDKDF (reference sequence). CDR3 loop: CATSRDWSADTQYF. The CDR3 DNA reads TGTGCCACCAGCAGAGATTGGTCCGCAGATACGCAGTATTTT.

The sample holds a few counts of this clone. This chain joins TRBV19 and TRBJ1-1, with a weak D call TRBD1 (6 bases). V lost 7 bases and J 0 bases, leaving 12 bases between the germline ends. Germline CDR1 LNHDA, CDR2 SQIVND (reference sequence). The CDR3 loop spans 14 amino acids. The CDR3 is CASIHQGLNTEAFF. In nucleotides, the CDR3 is TGTGCCAGTATTCACCAGGGGTTGAACACTGAAGCTTTCTTT. Full variable domain (missing parts from reference TRBV19 and TRBJ1-1): DGGITQSPKYLFRKEGQNVTLSCEQNLNHDAMYWYRQDPGQGLRLIYYSQIVNDFQKGDIAEGYSVSREKKESFPLTVTSAQKNPTAFYLCASIHQGLNTEAFFGQGTRLTVV.

J is TRBJ1-5 and V is TRBV2, with D tentatively TRBD1 (5 bases). V gave up 2 bases and J gave up 3 bases, with 20 bases separating them. In germline, CDR1 is SNHLY, CDR2 FYNNEI. CDR3 length: 18 residues. DNA of the CDR3: TGTGCCAGCAGTGAACCCTATTATAGACAGAGAAACAATCAGCCCCAGCATTTT. This encodes CASSEPYYRQRNNQPQHF.

The sample holds one count of this clone. The chain's CDR3 is CASSPQGLAGPWSVQFF. CDR3 nucleotide sequence: TGTGCCAGCAGTCCCCAGGGACTAGCGGGGCCCTGGAGTGTGCAGTTCTTC. The chain is built from TRBV27 and TRBJ2-1, with TRBD2 identical over 13 bases. V trimming: 5 bases; J trimming: 12 bases; junction bases outside the gene matches: 16. Germline CDR1 reads MNHEY; CDR2 reads SMNVEV (reference sequence). The CDR3 runs to 17 residues.

In DNA form, the CDR3 reads TGTGCCAGCAGCTTAACAGCCGGGGAGCTGTTTTTT. Translation: CASSLTAGELFF. This chain uses TRBV7-9 with TRBJ2-2; D call uncertain. The CDR3 covers 12 residues. Trimming cost V 2 bases and J 6 bases, with 4 bases left between them. The V gene's germline CDR1 is SEHNR and CDR2 FQNEAQ (reference sequence). Full variable domain (rest looked up from reference TRBV7-9 and TRBJ2-2): DTGVSQNPRHKITKRGQNVTFRCDPISEHNRLYWYRQTLGQGPEFLTYFQNEAQLEKSRLLSDRFSAERPKGSFSTLEIQRTEQGDSAMYLCASSLTAGELFFGEGSRLTVL.

The CDR3 coding sequence is TGTGCCAGCAGTAATAGCGGGAGACGGTGGTTCTTC. The encoded protein is CASSNSGRRWFF. The rearrangement joins TRBV2 to TRBJ2-1, with TRBD2 matching 9 bases. This CDR3 region has 12 residues. Per the germline V gene, CDR1 is SNHLY and CDR2 is FYNNEI. J lost 15 bases, V lost 5 bases, and 8 bases had no gene match.

The chain has TRBV18 and TRBJ2-7; possibly TRBD2 for D (6 bases). V was trimmed by 3 bases and J by 2 bases, leaving 17 bases between them. This CDR3 is 16 amino acids long. The germline V gene has CDR1 KGHSH and CDR2 LQKENI. The CDR3 here is CASSPNRGRLTYEQYF. The CDR3 nucleotides read TGTGCCAGCTCACCCAACCGGGGGAGGTTAACCTACGAGCAGTACTTC. The full variable domain, its missing parts supplied by reference TRBV18 and TRBJ2-7, is NAGVMQNPRHLVRRRGQEARLRCSPMKGHSHVYWYRQLPEEGLKFMVYLQKENIIDESGMPKERFSAEFPKEGPSILRIQQVVRGDSAAYFCASSPNRGRLTYEQYFGPGTRLTVT.

The chain uses TRBV29-1 and TRBJ2-7, with TRBD1 identical over 7 bases. V lost 4 bases to trimming and J lost 5 bases; unmatched junction nucleotides: 5. CDR1 is SQVTM, CDR2 ANQGSEA, per germline. This CDR3 contains 12 residues. CDR3 protein: CSVVVQGDEQYF. The CDR3 nucleotides are TGCAGCGTTGTAGTTCAGGGGGACGAGCAGTACTTC.

CDR3 sequence reads: CATQDGANYGYTF. For the CDR3, the DNA is TGTGCCACCCAGGACGGAGCTAACTATGGCTACACCTTC. This rearrangement joins TRBV28 to TRBJ1-2; D gene uncertain. The CDR3 is made up of 13 amino acids. Germline assignment: CDR1 MDHEN and CDR2 SYDVKM. V was trimmed by 10 bases and J by 0 bases, leaving 12 bases between them.

The chain links TRBV5-5 to TRBJ2-7; D possibly matches TRBD1 or TRBD2 (6 bases each). Looked up from germline, CDR1 is SGHKS and CDR2 is YYEKEE (reference sequence). This CDR3 comprises 16 residues. V was cut by 0 bases and J by 2 bases, with 15 bases left in between. This chain's CDR3 is CASSLGPGAGTYEQYF. As DNA, the CDR3 is TGTGCCAGCAGCTTGGGACCGGGGGCGGGGACCTACGAGCAGTACTTC.

The chain joins TRBV7-9 to TRBJ1-4, with D perhaps TRBD1 (5 bases). Germline lookup yields CDR1 SEHNR and CDR2 FQNEAQ (reference sequence). V shed 4 bases and J shed 5 bases, with 14 bases lying between them. This CDR3 has 15 amino acids. The CDR3 nucleotides are TGTGCCAGCAGCTCTATGGGGACGGCGAATGAAAAACTGTTTTTT. Translating it yields CASSSMGTANEKLFF.

V gene TRBV5-6 combines with J gene TRBJ1-3, with no clear D. From germline, CDR1 is SGHDT and CDR2 YYEEEE. This CDR3 is built from 17 residues. Trimming cost V 2 bases and J 3 bases, with 18 bases left between them. This CDR3 reads CASSFGRKRVNGNTIYF. CDR3 nucleotide sequence: TGTGCCAGCAGCTTTGGACGCAAACGGGTAAATGGAAACACCATATATTTT. The whole variable domain, remainder taken from reference TRBV5-6 and TRBJ1-3, is DAGVTQSPTHLIKTRGQQVTLRCSPKSGHDTVSWYQQALGQGPQFIFQYYEEEERQRGNFPDRFSGHQFPNYSSELNVNALLLGDSALYLCASSFGRKRVNGNTIYFGEGSWLTVV.

The chain is built from TRBV5-1 and TRBJ1-1; D is ambiguous. The CDR3 has 11 residues. The V gene's germline CDR1 is SGHRS and CDR2 YFSETQ. V lost 5 bases to trimming and J lost 2 bases, with 4 bases between them. CDR3 DNA sequence: TGCGCCAGCAGTTTTAACACTGAAGCTTTCTTT. This codes for CASSFNTEAFF. Combining the CDR3 with reference TRBV5-1 and TRBJ1-1 gives the whole variable domain KAGVTQTPRYLIKTRGQQVTLSCSPISGHRSVSWYQQTPGQGLQFLFEYFSETQRNKGNFPGRFSGRQFSNSRSEMNVSTLELGDSALYLCASSFNTEAFFGQGTRLTVV.

The rearrangement joins TRBV7-4 to TRBJ2-1; 11 bases agree with TRBD2. Germline V gene sequence: CDR1 SGHVT, CDR2 SQSDAQ. This CDR3 comprises 20 residues. After removal of 1 base from V and 4 bases from J, the junction contained 15 bases not matched to a gene. CDR3 in DNA: TGTGCCAGCAGCTTAGATGCCCCGCACCTAGCGGGAGGCTCTTACAATGAGCAGTTCTTC. This translates into CASSLDAPHLAGGSYNEQFF.

This clone was found once. The chain is built from TRBV4-1 and TRBJ2-1; D possibly matches TRBD1 or TRBD2 (5 bases each). Germline loops: CDR1 MGHRA, CDR2 YSYEKL. With 1 base removed from V and 15 bases from J, the gap between germline ends came to 25 bases. The CDR3 contains 16 residues. CDR3 sequence (DNA): TGCGCCAGCAGCCAAGTGGCGGGTACAGGTAATCAAAATGGGTTCTTC. Translating gives CASSQVAGTGNQNGFF.

The chain recombines TRBV11-2 with TRBJ2-7; 11 bases are shared with TRBD2. This CDR3 comprises 13 residues. Losses at the gene ends were 3 bases for V and 7 bases for J; bases not matched to a gene: 2. Germline CDR1 reads SGHAT; CDR2 reads FQNNGV. The CDR3, as DNA: TGTGCCAGCAGCTTGAGACTAGCGGGGGAGCAGTACTTC. Translation gives CASSLRLAGEQYF.

This sequence joins TRBV6-1 and TRBJ2-7, with a weak D call TRBD1 (5 bases). V was shortened by 4 bases and J by 0 bases, with 13 bases between the two germline ends. The CDR3 length is 15 residues. Germline V gene data show CDR1 as MNHNS and CDR2 as SASEGT. The CDR3 region is CASSGAGLSSYEQYF. CDR3 nucleotides: TGTGCCAGCAGTGGTGCAGGGCTGAGCTCCTACGAGCAGTACTTC.

The V call is TRBV9, the J call TRBJ2-7, with 7 bases matching TRBD2. This CDR3 contains 14 residues. The ends lost 3 bases at V and 0 bases at J; junction bases unmatched: 3. Looked up from germline, CDR1 is SGDLS and CDR2 is YYNGEE. The CDR3 loop is CASSAGLSSYEQYF. The CDR3 coding sequence is TGTGCCAGCAGCGCGGGACTATCCTCCTACGAGCAGTACTTC. Together with reference TRBV9 and TRBJ2-7, the CDR3 gives the full variable domain: DSGVTQTPKHLITATGQRVTLRCSPRSGDLSVYWYQQSLDQGLQFLIQYYNGEERAKGNILERFSAQQFPDLHSELNLSSLELGDSALYFCASSAGLSSYEQYFGPGTRLTVT.

This chain connects TRBV19 to TRBJ1-1, with D possibly matching TRBD1 (6 bases). V was pared by 7 bases and J by 10 bases, with 13 bases between. The CDR3 consists of 11 residues. Germline V CDR1 and CDR2: LNHDA, SQIVND (reference sequence). In nucleotides, the CDR3 is TGTGCCAGTATGGGGGCCGTATCAGCTTTCTTT. Translating gives CASMGAVSAFF.

The chain links TRBV28 to TRBJ2-1; D is unresolved. Trimming stripped 5 bases from V and 2 bases from J, with 10 bases between. Germline assignment: CDR1 MDHEN and CDR2 SYDVKM. There are 14 residues in the CDR3. CDR3 loop: CASSLDGAYNEQFF. The CDR3 coding sequence is TGTGCCAGCAGTCTCGACGGTGCCTACAATGAGCAGTTCTTC.

V gene TRBV7-9 combines with J gene TRBJ1-5; D remains ambiguous. V was trimmed by 5 bases and J by 9 bases, leaving 11 bases between them. CDR3 size: 12 residues. Germline V gene lookup returns CDR1 SEHNR and CDR2 FQNEAQ (reference sequence). The CDR3 nucleotides read TGTGCCAGCAGCCCAACATTAGGGCCCCAGCATTTT. Protein product: CASSPTLGPQHF.

The chain is built from TRBV4-3 and TRBJ2-3; no reliable D call. Germline V gene data show CDR1 as LGHNA and CDR2 as YSLEER. This CDR3 has 16 amino acids. V was cut by 1 base and J by 5 bases, with 16 bases left in between. CDR3 protein: CASSQGVRPGGDTQYF. CDR3 in DNA: TGCGCCAGCAGCCAAGGGGTGAGGCCGGGTGGAGATACGCAGTATTTT.

This chain uses TRBV5-4 with TRBJ1-2; D might be TRBD1 (6 bases). Trimming pared 5 bases from V and 7 bases from J, leaving 18 bases between. The CDR3 extends over 14 amino acids. Germline CDR1 is SGHNT and CDR2 is YYREEE (reference sequence). As DNA, the CDR3 is TGTGCCAGCAGAAAGACAGGAGAAACTGGTGGCTACACCTTC. Protein: CASRKTGETGGYTF.

The chain combines TRBV2 with TRBJ2-7, with 12 positions matching TRBD2. The length of the CDR3 is 17 residues. Germline CDR1 SNHLY, CDR2 FYNNEI. After removal of 4 bases from V and 6 bases from J, the junction contained 13 bases not matched to a gene. The CDR3 here is CASSGQRLAGDSVEQYF. CDR3 DNA: TGTGCCAGCAGTGGCCAACGACTAGCGGGAGATTCGGTCGAGCAGTACTTC.

This chain uses TRBV11-1 with TRBJ2-5, with a tentative D call TRBD1 (6 bases). V lost 4 bases, J lost 1 base, and 10 bases lay in between. The CDR3 contains 14 residues. Germline V lookup: CDR1 SGHAT, CDR2 FQDESV (reference sequence). CDR3 in amino acids: CASSSWGPQETQYF. CDR3 bases: TGTGCCAGCAGCTCCTGGGGGCCCCAAGAGACCCAGTACTTC.

This chain connects TRBV28 to TRBJ1-1; TRBD1 matches 9 bases. CDR1 MDHEN and CDR2 SYDVKM come from the germline V gene. The CDR3 loop spans 14 amino acids. Unmatched junction bases numbered 4, after V lost 4 bases and J lost 4 bases. The CDR3 DNA sequence: TGTGCCAGCAGTTCCGGACAGGGGAGCACTGAAGCTTTCTTT. This encodes CASSSGQGSTEAFF.

The CDR3 loop reads CASSLTGLGSYEQYF. The CDR3 DNA sequence: TGTGCCAGCTCACTAACCGGACTGGGTTCCTACGAGCAGTACTTC. The genes are TRBV18 and TRBJ2-7, with a tentative D call TRBD2 (5 bases). CDR1 and CDR2 from the germline V gene are KGHSH and LQKENI. Trimming stripped 4 bases from V and 1 base from J, with 14 bases between. The CDR3 sequence is 15 residues long.

The chain couples TRBV7-2 to TRBJ1-1; D is undetermined. V was shortened by 3 bases and J by 0 bases, with 5 bases between the two germline ends. From germline, CDR1 is SGHTA and CDR2 FQGNSA. CDR3 size: 13 residues. The CDR3 DNA reads as TGTGCCAGCAGCTTGGGCATGAACACTGAAGCTTTCTTT. Protein: CASSLGMNTEAFF.

CDR3 sequence (DNA): TGTGCCAGCAGTTCCCTGGACGGGGCCAATCAGCCCCAGCATTTT. Translated, it gives CASSSLDGANQPQHF. The chain has TRBV28 and TRBJ1-5; perhaps TRBD1 as D (5 bases). Germline lookup yields CDR1 MDHEN and CDR2 SYDVKM. V was cut by 4 bases and J by 3 bases, with 13 bases left in between. This CDR3 region has 15 residues.